One sample yielded the 18 T cell receptor beta chains listed below, sequenced in a study of regulatory T cells in long-lasting Graves disease (dated by TCRdb to 2020 to 2022). The receptor library was made with multiplex PCR. Instrument used: Illumina HiSeq 4000. iRepertoire HTBI primers and Arm-PCR amplification of CDR3 regions were used to construct TCR beta libraries. The raw public data were reprocessed by TCRdb itself: fastp quality trimming at Q25, MiXCR clonotype calling, in-frame beta chains only. Merged by CDR3 protein, the rows form single entries marked with the most common genes and DNA. The sample yields about 530,000 distinct CDR3 sequences; about 16% were counted once. Of the sample, 25% falls within the top ten clones. The time point label corresponds to: newly diagnosed GD, antithyroid drugs for less than 3 months. RNA was extracted from PBMCs in TRIzol for both TCR sequencing and RNA sequencing.

The sample was also linked to a second study, of T cells in Graves' hyperthyroidism and ophthalmopathy.

Here the sequenced sample was peripheral blood mononuclear cells (PBMCs), taken at new diagnosis, from a patient treated with antithyroid drugs. The source is a middle-aged woman with Graves disease. Donor details come from another sample of the same person, matched by shared clones.

This clonotype has ten or more counts. The chain uses TRBV7-8 and TRBJ1-4, with D unresolved. V was shortened by 5 bases and J by 3 bases, with 10 bases between the two germline ends. The V gene's germline CDR1 is SGHVS and CDR2 FQNEAQ. CDR3 length: 14 amino acids. The CDR3 DNA reads as TGTGCCAGCAGCCCCTTTAGGGCTAATGAAAAACTGTTTTTT. This codes for CASSPFRANEKLFF. The complete variable domain, with remaining parts taken from reference TRBV7-8 and TRBJ1-4, reads GAGVSQSPRYKVAKRGQDVALRCDPISGHVSLFWYQQALGQGPEFLTYFQNEAQLDKSGLPSDRFFAERPEGSVSTLKIQRTQQEDSAVYLCASSPFRANEKLFFGSGTQLSVL.

This clonotype has a count of ten or more. The DNA of the CDR3 is TGTGCCAGCTCCGGACAGGGGAACACTGAAGCTTTCTTT. Amino acids: CASSGQGNTEAFF. The J gene is TRBJ1-1, the V gene TRBV3-1; TRBD1 aligns across 8 bases. CDR1 and CDR2 (germline): LGHDT, YNNKEL (reference sequence). The CDR3 extends over 13 amino acids. Losses at the gene ends were 8 bases for V and 1 base for J; bases not matched to a gene: 3.

This clonotype was seen ten or more times. This chain uses TRBV5-1 with TRBJ1-1; tentative D call: TRBD1 (5 bases). With 0 bases removed from V and 6 bases from J, the gap between germline ends came to 12 bases. The CDR3 length is 14 residues. Germline loops: CDR1 SGHRS, CDR2 YFSETQ. The CDR3 sequence is CASSLGQAGAEAFF. Here the CDR3 DNA reads TGCGCCAGCAGCTTGGGCCAGGCGGGGGCTGAAGCTTTCTTT.

This rearrangement joins TRBV20-1 to TRBJ1-6; 7 nucleotides match TRBD1. J was trimmed by 4 bases and V by 2 bases; bases with no gene match: 11. Looked up from germline, CDR1 is DFQATT and CDR2 is SNEGSKA (reference sequence). CDR3 size: 17 residues. The CDR3 loop reads CSARSDRDHQYNSPLHF. The CDR3 DNA is TGCAGTGCTAGAAGTGACAGGGATCATCAATATAATTCACCCCTCCACTTT.

This clonotype was seen a handful of times. The chain couples TRBV5-1 to TRBJ1-5; D may be TRBD1 (5 bases). The germline V gene encodes CDR1 SGHRS and CDR2 YFSETQ. V gave up 3 bases and J gave up 4 bases, with 17 bases separating them. The CDR3 loop spans 16 amino acids. CDR3 sequence reads: CASSWGVAGMNQPQHF. The CDR3 region has the DNA TGCGCCAGCAGCTGGGGGGTGGCAGGAATGAATCAGCCCCAGCATTTT.

This clonotype was observed many times. The chain links TRBV20-1 to TRBJ1-2; D is unclear. Germline CDR1 is DFQATT and CDR2 is SNEGSKA (reference sequence). V dropped 0 bases and J dropped 0 bases, with 14 bases sitting between them. The CDR3 runs to 16 residues. The DNA of the CDR3 is TGCAGTGCTAGAGATAAGGTCTACGGACCTAACTATGGCTACACCTTC. Its translation: CSARDKVYGPNYGYTF.

V and J are TRBV7-9 and TRBJ2-7, with D tentatively TRBD2 (5 bases). V was trimmed by 7 bases and J by 5 bases, leaving 9 bases between them. Germline CDR1 is SEHNR and CDR2 is FQNEAQ (reference sequence). The length of the CDR3 is 11 residues. For the CDR3, the DNA is TGTGCCAGCACCGAGGGCCACGAGCAGTACTTC. It is translated as CASTEGHEQYF.

This clonotype was counted at least ten times. V is TRBV3-1 and J is TRBJ1-5, with D possibly matching TRBD1 (5 bases). The germline V gene encodes CDR1 LGHDT and CDR2 YNNKEL (reference sequence). Trimming pared 0 bases from V and 2 bases from J, leaving 11 bases between. This CDR3 has 16 residues. CDR3 DNA: TGTGCCAGCAGCCAAGATTGGTTGGGGGGCAATCAGCCCCAGCATTTT. It translates to CASSQDWLGGNQPQHF. Variable domain in full (rest from reference TRBV3-1 and TRBJ1-5): DTAVSQTPKYLVTQMGNDKSIKCEQNLGHDTMYWYKQDSKKFLKIMFSYNNKELIINETVPNRFSPKSPDKAHLNLHINSLELGDSAVYFCASSQDWLGGNQPQHFGDGTRLSIL.

The genes are TRBV19 and TRBJ1-5, with D unresolved. Trimming cost V 5 bases and J 9 bases, with 17 bases left between them. The germline V gene encodes CDR1 LNHDA and CDR2 SQIVND (reference sequence). The CDR3 extends over 14 amino acids. Here the CDR3 reads CASSSTGGWSPQHF. CDR3 bases: TGTGCCAGTAGTTCGACGGGTGGATGGTCGCCCCAGCATTTT.

The rearrangement uses TRBV11-3 and TRBJ1-6; no clear D gene. This CDR3 is built from 15 residues. Trimming stripped 4 bases from V and 10 bases from J, with 17 bases between. Germline V gives CDR1 SGHNT, CDR2 YENEEA. CDR3 amino acids: CASSSVKGGKSPLHF. CDR3 DNA: TGTGCCAGCAGCTCCGTGAAGGGCGGCAAGTCACCCCTCCACTTT.

This clonotype was recorded many times. The chain employs TRBV3-1 and TRBJ2-7; 8 bases map to TRBD2. This CDR3 region has 13 residues. The germline gives CDR1 LGHDT, CDR2 YNNKEL (reference sequence). After removal of 4 bases from V and 2 bases from J, the junction contained 1 base not matched to a gene. The CDR3 sequence: CASSPGGAYEQYF. The CDR3, as DNA: TGTGCCAGCAGCCCCGGGGGGGCCTACGAGCAGTACTTC.

There are many counts of this clonotype. The V and J genes are TRBV5-1 and TRBJ1-1, with D possibly TRBD1 on 5 matching bases. With 4 bases removed from V and 2 bases from J, the gap between germline ends came to 15 bases. The length of the CDR3 is 15 residues. Germline CDR1 and CDR2: SGHRS and YFSETQ. The CDR3 is CASSGGTSGNTEAFF. Here the CDR3 DNA reads TGCGCCAGCAGCGGAGGGACGTCGGGTAACACTGAAGCTTTCTTT.

The chain links TRBV3-1 to TRBJ2-5, with TRBD2 identical over 7 bases. Germline assignment: CDR1 LGHDT and CDR2 YNNKEL (reference sequence). Trimming cost V 3 bases and J 1 base; bases outside gene matches: 8. The CDR3 consists of 16 residues. CDR3 in amino acids: CASSHSVAGVQETQYF. DNA for the CDR3: TGTGCCAGCAGCCATTCAGTCGCGGGGGTCCAAGAGACCCAGTACTTC.

This clonotype has a count of ten or more. This chain links TRBV28 with TRBJ1-2; the match to TRBD1 covers 9 bases. This CDR3 has 15 amino acids. The ends lost 4 bases at V and 4 bases at J; junction bases unmatched: 7. In germline, CDR1 is MDHEN, CDR2 SYDVKM. In nucleotides, the CDR3 is TGTGCCAGCAGTTCCCTAAACAGGGGGCCCTATGGCTACACCTTC. Encoded protein: CASSSLNRGPYGYTF.

This clonotype was detected ten times or more. The chain is built from TRBV5-8 and TRBJ2-7; D assignment may be TRBD1 or TRBD2 (5 bases each). This CDR3 has 14 amino acids. The germline V gene encodes CDR1 SGHTS and CDR2 YDEGEE. The V and J ends lost 5 bases and 4 bases respectively, with 16 bases between them. DNA for the CDR3: TGTGCCAGCAGTAGACAGACCGGGGCGTACGAGCAGTACTTC. Translation gives CASSRQTGAYEQYF.

The rearrangement joins TRBV4-2 to TRBJ2-7; 7 nucleotides match TRBD2. Germline lookup yields CDR1 LGHNA and CDR2 YNFKEQ. The CDR3 runs 14 residues. V gave up 3 bases and J gave up 2 bases; unmatched junction bases: 4. This CDR3 is CASSHGLEAYEQYF. The CDR3 coding sequence is TGTGCCAGCAGCCATGGACTAGAGGCCTACGAGCAGTACTTC.

This clonotype was seen at least ten times. The chain employs TRBV14 and TRBJ1-3; possible D gene TRBD1, 5 bases. Looked up from germline, CDR1 is SGHDN and CDR2 is FVKESK. CDR3 length equals 17 residues. V dropped 1 base and J dropped 2 bases, with 15 bases sitting between them. CDR3 protein: CASSQVKGSEPGNTIYF. DNA of the CDR3: TGTGCCAGCAGCCAAGTAAAGGGGTCGGAACCTGGAAACACCATATATTTT.

This clonotype was found many times. This chain links TRBV7-3 with TRBJ2-1; D may be TRBD1 (5 bases). There are 13 residues in the CDR3. The germline V gene has CDR1 SGHTA and CDR2 FQGTGA. The V end lost 5 bases, the J end lost 7 bases, and 12 bases lay between the germline ends. CDR3 bases: TGTGCCAGCAGCCCTGGCAGGGCGAATGAGCAGTTCTTC. It specifies CASSPGRANEQFF.